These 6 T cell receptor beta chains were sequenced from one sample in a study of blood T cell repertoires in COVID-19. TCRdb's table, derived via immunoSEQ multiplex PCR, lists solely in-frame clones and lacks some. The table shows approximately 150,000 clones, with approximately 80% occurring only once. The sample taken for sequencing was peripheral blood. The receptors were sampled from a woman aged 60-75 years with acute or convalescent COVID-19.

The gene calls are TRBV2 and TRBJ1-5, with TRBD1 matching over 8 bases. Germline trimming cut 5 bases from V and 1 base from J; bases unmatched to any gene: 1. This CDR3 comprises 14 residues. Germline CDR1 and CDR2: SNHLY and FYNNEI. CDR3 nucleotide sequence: TGTGCCAGCAGTACAGGGGGAAGCAATCAGCCCCAGCATTTT. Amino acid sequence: CASSTGGSNQPQHF.

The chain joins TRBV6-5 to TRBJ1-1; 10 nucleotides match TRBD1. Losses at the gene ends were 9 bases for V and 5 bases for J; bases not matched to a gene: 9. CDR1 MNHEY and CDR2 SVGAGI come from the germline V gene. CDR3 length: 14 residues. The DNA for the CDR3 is TGTGCCAGTTCCTTAGGGACAGGGGTAACTGAAGCTTTCTTT. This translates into CASSLGTGVTEAFF.

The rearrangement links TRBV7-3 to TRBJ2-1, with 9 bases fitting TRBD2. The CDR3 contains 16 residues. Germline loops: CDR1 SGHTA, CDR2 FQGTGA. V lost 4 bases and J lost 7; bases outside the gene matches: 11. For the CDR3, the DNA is TGTGCCAGCAGCTCGGTTAGCGGGAGAACATGGAATGAGCAGTTCTTC. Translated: CASSSVSGRTWNEQFF.

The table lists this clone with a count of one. The CDR3 here is CASSGTSGRGNEQFF. In nucleotides, the CDR3 is TGTGCCAGCAGCGGGACTAGCGGGAGGGGGAATGAGCAGTTCTTC. The gene calls are TRBV5-4 and TRBJ2-1; 16 bases align to TRBD2. Germline V gene sequence: CDR1 SGHNT, CDR2 YYREEE (reference sequence). This CDR3 has 15 residues. Trimming took 4 bases from V and 7 from J; bases not matched to a gene: 2.

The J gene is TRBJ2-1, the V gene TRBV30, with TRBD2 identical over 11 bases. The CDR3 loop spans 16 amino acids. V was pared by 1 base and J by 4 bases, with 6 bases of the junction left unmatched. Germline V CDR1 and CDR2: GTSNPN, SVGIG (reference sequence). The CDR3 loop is CAWSDLGTSGYNEQFF. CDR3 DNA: TGTGCCTGGAGTGACCTTGGGACTAGCGGTTACAATGAGCAGTTCTTC.

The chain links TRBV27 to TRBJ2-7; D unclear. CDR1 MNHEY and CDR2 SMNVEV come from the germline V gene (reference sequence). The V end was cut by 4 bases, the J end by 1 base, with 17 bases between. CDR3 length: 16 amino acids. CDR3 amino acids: CASSSPTWASSYEQYF. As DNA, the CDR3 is TGTGCCAGCAGTTCTCCCACCTGGGCCTCATCCTACGAGCAGTACTTC.